The next 8 T cell receptor beta chains were all read from a single sample in a study of T-cell reconstitution after alpha-beta-depleted transplantation in children. A library of TCRbeta sequences, prepared with unique molecular identifiers, was generated. Via MiXCR, TCRdb re-called the PCR reads, giving one row per CDR3 protein. The sample shows 300,000 to 400,000 distinct CDR3 sequences, about an eighth of them seen only once. This material consisted of PBMCs, taken from the stem cell graft. The receptors here all came from a human donor who donated a stem cell graft to a child with Fanconi anemia.

The chain is built from TRBV6-1 and TRBJ1-6, with a possible D match to TRBD1 (5 bases). From germline, CDR1 is MNHNS and CDR2 SASEGT. V lost 4 bases and J lost 6, with 13 bases in between. The CDR3 spans 15 residues. DNA of the CDR3: TGTGCCAGCAGTGGAAGGGACGGCCGTAATTCACCCCTCCACTTT. Translating gives CASSGRDGRNSPLHF.

The chain joins TRBV9 to TRBJ2-3; D might be TRBD2 (6 bases). The CDR3 extends over 15 amino acids. The germline CDR1 and CDR2 sequences are SGDLS and YYNGEE. Trimming took 2 bases from V and 6 from J, leaving 16 bases between them. DNA for the CDR3: TGTGCCAGCAGCGTCGGGGGTTTTGGTAAGGATACGCAGTATTTT. This codes for CASSVGGFGKDTQYF.

This clonotype appeared many times. The chain couples TRBV12-3 or TRBV12-4 to TRBJ2-3; perhaps TRBD2 as D (6 bases). With 4 bases removed from V and 4 bases from J, the gap between germline ends came to 9 bases. The length of the CDR3 is 13 residues. This chain's CDR3 is CASSSSGSDTQYF. The CDR3 DNA reads as TGTGCCAGCAGTTCCAGCGGGTCAGATACGCAGTATTTT.

V gene TRBV7-2 combines with J gene TRBJ1-1, with D tentatively TRBD1 (5 bases). V was trimmed by 3 bases and J by 1 base, leaving 9 bases between them. Per the germline V gene, CDR1 is SGHTA and CDR2 is FQGNSA. This CDR3 spans 14 amino acids. The CDR3 DNA reads as TGTGCCAGCAGCTTTTCCGACAGGAACACTGAAGCTTTCTTT. Translation: CASSFSDRNTEAFF.

This clonotype showed up just a few times. The V gene is TRBV13, the J gene TRBJ1-2, with D unclear. The CDR3 is 15 residues long. Trimming pared 5 bases from V and 2 bases from J, leaving 15 bases between. Germline V CDR1 and CDR2: PRHDT, FYEKMQ (reference sequence). DNA of the CDR3: TGTGCCAGCAGCCCGGCCGAAGTACTAAACTATGGCTACACCTTC. Translation: CASSPAEVLNYGYTF.

This clonotype was seen ten or more times. The chain couples TRBV10-3 to TRBJ2-5, with 10 bases that match TRBD2. Per germline, CDR1 ENHRY and CDR2 SYGVKD. Trimming took 3 bases from V and 1 from J; bases not matched to a gene: 2. CDR3 length: 15 amino acids. CDR3 region: CAISELAGSQETQYF. The CDR3 bases are TGTGCCATCAGTGAACTAGCGGGGTCCCAAGAGACCCAGTACTTC.

This clonotype was recorded a few times. The rearrangement joins TRBV27 to TRBJ2-1, with D perhaps matching TRBD1 (5 bases). The CDR3 is 15 amino acids. The germline CDR1 and CDR2 sequences are MNHEY and SMNVEV (reference sequence). The V gene lost 7 bases and the J gene lost 0 bases, with 13 bases spanning the gap. The CDR3 nucleotides read TGTGCCAGCAAACTCGACAGCAGCTCCTACAATGAGCAGTTCTTC. Residues: CASKLDSSSYNEQFF.

This clonotype was seen at least ten times. This chain joins TRBV7-9 and TRBJ2-1, with 9 bases matching TRBD2. Germline trimming cut 2 bases from V and 9 bases from J; bases unmatched to any gene: 11. CDR3 length equals 16 residues. Germline V gene sequence: CDR1 SEHNR, CDR2 FQNEAQ (reference sequence). CDR3 DNA: TGTGCCAGCAGCTTAAGTTTAGCGGGGGCATCACCTGAGCAGTTCTTC. This gives the protein CASSLSLAGASPEQFF.